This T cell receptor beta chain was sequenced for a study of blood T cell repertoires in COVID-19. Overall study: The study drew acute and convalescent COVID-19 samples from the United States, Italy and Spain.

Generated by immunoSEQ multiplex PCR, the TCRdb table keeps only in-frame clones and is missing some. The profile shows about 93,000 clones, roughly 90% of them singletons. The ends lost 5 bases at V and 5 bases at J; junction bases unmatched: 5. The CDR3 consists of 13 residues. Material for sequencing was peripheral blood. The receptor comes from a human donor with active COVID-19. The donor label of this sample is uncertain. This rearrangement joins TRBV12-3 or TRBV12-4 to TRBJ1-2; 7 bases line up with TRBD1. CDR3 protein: CASSHRDSYGYTF. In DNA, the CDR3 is TGTGCCAGCAGTCACCGGGACAGTTATGGCTACACCTTC.